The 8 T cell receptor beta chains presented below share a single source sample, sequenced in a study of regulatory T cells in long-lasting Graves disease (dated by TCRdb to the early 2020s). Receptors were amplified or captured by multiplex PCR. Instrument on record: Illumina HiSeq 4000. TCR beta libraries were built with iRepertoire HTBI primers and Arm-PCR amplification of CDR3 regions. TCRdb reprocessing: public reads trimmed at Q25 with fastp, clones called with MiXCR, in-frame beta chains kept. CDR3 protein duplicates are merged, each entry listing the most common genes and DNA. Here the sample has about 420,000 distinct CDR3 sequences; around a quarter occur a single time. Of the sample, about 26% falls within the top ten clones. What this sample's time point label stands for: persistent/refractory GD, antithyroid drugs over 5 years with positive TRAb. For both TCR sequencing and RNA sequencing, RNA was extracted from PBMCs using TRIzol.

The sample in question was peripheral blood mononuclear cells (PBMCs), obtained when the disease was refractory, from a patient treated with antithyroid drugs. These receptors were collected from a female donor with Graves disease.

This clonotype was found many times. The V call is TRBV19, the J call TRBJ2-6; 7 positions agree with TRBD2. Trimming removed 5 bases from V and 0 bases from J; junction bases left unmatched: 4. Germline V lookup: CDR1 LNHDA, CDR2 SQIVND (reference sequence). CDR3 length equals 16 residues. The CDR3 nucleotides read TGTGCCAGTAGTGGGGGGGATTCCTCTGGGGCCAACGTCCTGACTTTC. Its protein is CASSGGDSSGANVLTF.

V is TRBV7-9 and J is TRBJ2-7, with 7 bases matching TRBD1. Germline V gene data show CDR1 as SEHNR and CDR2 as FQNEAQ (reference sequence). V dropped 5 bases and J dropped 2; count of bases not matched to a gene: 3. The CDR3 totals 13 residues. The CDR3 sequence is CASSQTGPYEQYF. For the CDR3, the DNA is TGTGCCAGCAGCCAGACAGGGCCCTACGAGCAGTACTTC.

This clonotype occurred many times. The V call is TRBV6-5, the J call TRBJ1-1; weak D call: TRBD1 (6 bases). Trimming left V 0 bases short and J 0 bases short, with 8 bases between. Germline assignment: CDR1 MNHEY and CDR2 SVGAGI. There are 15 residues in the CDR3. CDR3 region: CASSYSGGLNTEAFF. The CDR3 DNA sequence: TGTGCCAGCAGTTACTCGGGGGGCCTGAACACTGAAGCTTTCTTT.

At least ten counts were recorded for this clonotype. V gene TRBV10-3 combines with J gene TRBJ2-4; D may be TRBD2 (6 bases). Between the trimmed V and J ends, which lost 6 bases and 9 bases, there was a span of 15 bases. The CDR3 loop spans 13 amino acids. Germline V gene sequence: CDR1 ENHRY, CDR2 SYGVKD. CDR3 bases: TGTGCCATCAGGACTCCGGGAGAAACCATTCAGTACTTC. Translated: CAIRTPGETIQYF.

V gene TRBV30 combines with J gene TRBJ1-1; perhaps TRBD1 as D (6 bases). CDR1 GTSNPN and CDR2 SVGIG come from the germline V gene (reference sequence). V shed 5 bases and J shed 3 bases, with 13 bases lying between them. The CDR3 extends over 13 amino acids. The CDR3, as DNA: TGTGCCTGGTACAGGGATAGTGACACTGAAGCTTTCTTT. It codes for CAWYRDSDTEAFF.

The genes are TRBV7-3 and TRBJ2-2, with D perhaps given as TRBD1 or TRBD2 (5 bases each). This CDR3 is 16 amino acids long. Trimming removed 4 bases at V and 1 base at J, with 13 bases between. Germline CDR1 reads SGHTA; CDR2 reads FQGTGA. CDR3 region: CASSSAGTRNTGELFF. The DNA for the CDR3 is TGTGCCAGCAGCTCGGCCGGGACCAGGAACACCGGGGAGCTGTTTTTT.

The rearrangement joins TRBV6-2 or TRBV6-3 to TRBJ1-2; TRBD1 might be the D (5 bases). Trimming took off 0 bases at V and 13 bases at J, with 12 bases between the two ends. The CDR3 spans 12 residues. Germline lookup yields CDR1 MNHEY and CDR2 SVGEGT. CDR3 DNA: TGTGCCAGCAGTTACTCCGAGACAGCCGTCACCTTC. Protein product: CASSYSETAVTF.

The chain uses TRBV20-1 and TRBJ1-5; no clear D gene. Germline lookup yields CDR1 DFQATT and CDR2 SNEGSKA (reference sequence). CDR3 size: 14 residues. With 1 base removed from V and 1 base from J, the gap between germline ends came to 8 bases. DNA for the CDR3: TGCAGTGCTAGAGGAGGAACCAGCAATCAGCCCCAGCATTTT. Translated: CSARGGTSNQPQHF.